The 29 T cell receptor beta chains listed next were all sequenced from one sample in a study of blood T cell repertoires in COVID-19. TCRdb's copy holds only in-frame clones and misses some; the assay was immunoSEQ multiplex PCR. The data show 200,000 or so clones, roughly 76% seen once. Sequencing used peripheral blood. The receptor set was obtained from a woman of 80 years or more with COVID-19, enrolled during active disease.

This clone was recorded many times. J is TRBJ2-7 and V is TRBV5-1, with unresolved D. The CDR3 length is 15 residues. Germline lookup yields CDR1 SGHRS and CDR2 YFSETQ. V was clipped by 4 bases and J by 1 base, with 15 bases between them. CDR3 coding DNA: TGCGCCAGCAGCAAAGTTGAGTTAAGTTCCTACGAGCAGTACTTC. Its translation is CASSKVELSSYEQYF.

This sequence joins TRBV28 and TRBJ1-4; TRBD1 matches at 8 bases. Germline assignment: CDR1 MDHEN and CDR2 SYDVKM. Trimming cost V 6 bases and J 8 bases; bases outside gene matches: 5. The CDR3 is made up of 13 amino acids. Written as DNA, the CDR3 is TGTGCCAGCAGGGACAGGGAAGGGGAAAAACTGTTTTTT. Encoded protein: CASRDREGEKLFF.

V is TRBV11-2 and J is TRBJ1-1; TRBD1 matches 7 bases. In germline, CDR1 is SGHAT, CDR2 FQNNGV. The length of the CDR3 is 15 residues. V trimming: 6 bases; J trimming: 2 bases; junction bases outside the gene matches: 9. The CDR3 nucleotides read TGTGCCAGCAGTTACGGAGGAGGGGGCAACACTGAAGCTTTCTTT. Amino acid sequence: CASSYGGGGNTEAFF.

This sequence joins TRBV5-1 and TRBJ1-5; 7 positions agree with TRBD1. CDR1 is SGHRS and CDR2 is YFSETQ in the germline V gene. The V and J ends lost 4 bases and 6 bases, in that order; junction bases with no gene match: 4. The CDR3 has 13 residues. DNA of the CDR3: TGCGCCAGCAGCCCGACAGGGATTCAGCCCCAGCATTTT. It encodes CASSPTGIQPQHF.

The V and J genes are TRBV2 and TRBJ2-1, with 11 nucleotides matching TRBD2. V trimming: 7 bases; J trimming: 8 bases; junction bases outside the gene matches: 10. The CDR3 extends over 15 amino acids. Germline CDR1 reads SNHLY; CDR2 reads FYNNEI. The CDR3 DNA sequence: TGTGCCAGCAATCTACTAGCGGGAGTGGGGGATGAGCAGTTCTTC. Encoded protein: CASNLLAGVGDEQFF.

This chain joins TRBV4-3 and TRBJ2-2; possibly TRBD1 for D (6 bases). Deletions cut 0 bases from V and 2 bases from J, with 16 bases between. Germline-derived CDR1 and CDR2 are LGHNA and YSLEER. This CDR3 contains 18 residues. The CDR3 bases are TGCGCCAGCAGCCAAGAGAGGTTTACAGGGATTAACACCGGGGAGCTGTTTTTT. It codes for CASSQERFTGINTGELFF.

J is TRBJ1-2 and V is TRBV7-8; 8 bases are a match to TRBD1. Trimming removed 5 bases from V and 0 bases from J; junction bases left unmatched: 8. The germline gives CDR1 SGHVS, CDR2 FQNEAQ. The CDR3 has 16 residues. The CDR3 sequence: CASSPRGTGANYGYTF. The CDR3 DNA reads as TGTGCCAGCAGCCCGAGAGGGACAGGCGCTAACTATGGCTACACCTTC.

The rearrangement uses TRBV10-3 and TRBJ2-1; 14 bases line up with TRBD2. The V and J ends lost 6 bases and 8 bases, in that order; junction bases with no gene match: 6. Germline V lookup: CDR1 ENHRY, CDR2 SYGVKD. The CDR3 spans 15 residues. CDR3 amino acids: CAISRLAGGGHEQFF. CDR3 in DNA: TGTGCCATCAGCCGACTAGCGGGGGGGGGCCATGAGCAGTTCTTC.

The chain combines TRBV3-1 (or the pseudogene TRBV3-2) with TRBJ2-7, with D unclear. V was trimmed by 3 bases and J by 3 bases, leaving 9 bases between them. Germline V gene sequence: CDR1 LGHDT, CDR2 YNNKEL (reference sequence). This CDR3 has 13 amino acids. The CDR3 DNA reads TGTGCCAGCAGCCACCCGAGTAGCTACGAGCAGTACTTC. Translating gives CASSHPSSYEQYF.

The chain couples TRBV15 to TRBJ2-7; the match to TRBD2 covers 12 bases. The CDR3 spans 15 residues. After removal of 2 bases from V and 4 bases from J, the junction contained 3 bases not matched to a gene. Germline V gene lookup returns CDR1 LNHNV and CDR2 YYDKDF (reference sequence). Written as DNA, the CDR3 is TGTGCCACCAGCAGATTTCTAGCGGGGGGGTACGAGCAGTACTTC. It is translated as CATSRFLAGGYEQYF.

CDR3 in DNA: TGTGCCAGCAGCCGTCGGACTAGCGGGAGCTGGGATGAGCAGTTCTTC. This sequence encodes CASSRRTSGSWDEQFF. J is TRBJ2-1 and V is TRBV3-1 (or the pseudogene TRBV3-2); 13 bases fit TRBD2. Unmatched junction bases numbered 8, after V lost 4 bases and J lost 8 bases. Germline lookup yields CDR1 LGHDT and CDR2 YNNKEL (reference sequence). This CDR3 spans 16 amino acids.

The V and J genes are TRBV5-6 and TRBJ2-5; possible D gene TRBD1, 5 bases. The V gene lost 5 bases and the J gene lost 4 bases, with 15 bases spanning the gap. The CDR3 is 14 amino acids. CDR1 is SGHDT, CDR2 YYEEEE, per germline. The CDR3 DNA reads TGTGCCAGCAGTACAGGTCACTGGGGAGAGACCCAGTACTTC. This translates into CASSTGHWGETQYF.

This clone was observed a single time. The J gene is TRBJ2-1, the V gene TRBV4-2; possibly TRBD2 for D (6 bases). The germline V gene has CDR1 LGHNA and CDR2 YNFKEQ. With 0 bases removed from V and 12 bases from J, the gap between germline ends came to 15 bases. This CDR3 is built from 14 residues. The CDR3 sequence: CASSQDTAVEGQFF. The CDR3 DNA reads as TGTGCCAGCAGCCAAGATACGGCCGTGGAGGGGCAGTTCTTC.

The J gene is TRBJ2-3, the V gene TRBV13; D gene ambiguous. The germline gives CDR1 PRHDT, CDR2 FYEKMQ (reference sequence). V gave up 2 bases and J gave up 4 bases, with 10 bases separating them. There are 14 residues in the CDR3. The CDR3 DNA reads TGTGCCAGCAGCTTACTTGGGCTCCCAGATACGCAGTATTTT. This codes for CASSLLGLPDTQYF.

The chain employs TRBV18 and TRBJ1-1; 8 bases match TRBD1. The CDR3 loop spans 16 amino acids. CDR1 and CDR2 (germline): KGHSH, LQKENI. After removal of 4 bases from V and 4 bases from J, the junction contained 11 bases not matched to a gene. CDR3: CASSRGGGQGGTEAFF. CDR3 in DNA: TGTGCCAGCTCACGGGGGGGCGGACAGGGAGGCACTGAAGCTTTCTTT.

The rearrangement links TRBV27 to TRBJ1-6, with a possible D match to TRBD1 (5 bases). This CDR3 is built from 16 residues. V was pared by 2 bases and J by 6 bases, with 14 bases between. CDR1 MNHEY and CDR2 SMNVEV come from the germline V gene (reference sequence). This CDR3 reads CASSLESWQGNSPLHF. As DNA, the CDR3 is TGTGCCAGCAGTTTAGAGTCCTGGCAGGGTAATTCACCCCTCCACTTT.

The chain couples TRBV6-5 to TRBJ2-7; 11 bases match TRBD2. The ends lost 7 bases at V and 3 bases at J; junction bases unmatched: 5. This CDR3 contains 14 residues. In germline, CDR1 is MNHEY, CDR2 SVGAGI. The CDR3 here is CASKRLAGRYEQYF. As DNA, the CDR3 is TGTGCCAGCAAGAGACTAGCGGGGCGCTACGAGCAGTACTTC.

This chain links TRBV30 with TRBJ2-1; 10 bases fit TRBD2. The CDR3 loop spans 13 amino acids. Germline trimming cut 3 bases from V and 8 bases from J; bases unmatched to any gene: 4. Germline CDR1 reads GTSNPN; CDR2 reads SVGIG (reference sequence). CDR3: CAWRVSGGYEQFF. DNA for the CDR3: TGTGCCTGGAGGGTTAGCGGGGGGTATGAGCAGTTCTTC.

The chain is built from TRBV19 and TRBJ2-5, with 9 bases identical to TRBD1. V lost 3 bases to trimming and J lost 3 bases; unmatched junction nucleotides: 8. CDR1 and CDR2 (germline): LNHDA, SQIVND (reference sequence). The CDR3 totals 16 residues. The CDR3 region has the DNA TGTGCCAGTAGTATCTTGAGGGGACAGGGTGAAGAGACCCAGTACTTC. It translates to CASSILRGQGEETQYF.

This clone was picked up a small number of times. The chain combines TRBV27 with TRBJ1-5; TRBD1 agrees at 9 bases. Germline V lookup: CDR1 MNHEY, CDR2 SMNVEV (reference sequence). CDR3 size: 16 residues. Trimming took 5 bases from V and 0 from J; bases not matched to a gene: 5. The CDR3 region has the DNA TGTGCCAGCAGTAGACGGACAGGGGATAGCAATCAGCCCCAGCATTTT. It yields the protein CASSRRTGDSNQPQHF.

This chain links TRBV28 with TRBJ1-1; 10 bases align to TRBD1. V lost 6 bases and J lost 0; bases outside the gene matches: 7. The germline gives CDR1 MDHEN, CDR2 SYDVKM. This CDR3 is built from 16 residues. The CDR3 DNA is TGTGCCAGCAGCAAACCGGGACAGGGGATGAACACTGAAGCTTTCTTT. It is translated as CASSKPGQGMNTEAFF.

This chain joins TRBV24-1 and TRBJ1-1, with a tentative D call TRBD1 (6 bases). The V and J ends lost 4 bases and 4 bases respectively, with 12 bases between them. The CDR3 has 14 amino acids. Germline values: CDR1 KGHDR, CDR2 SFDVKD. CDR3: CATSDRDTITEAFF. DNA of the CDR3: TGTGCCACCAGTGACAGGGACACCATCACTGAAGCTTTCTTT.

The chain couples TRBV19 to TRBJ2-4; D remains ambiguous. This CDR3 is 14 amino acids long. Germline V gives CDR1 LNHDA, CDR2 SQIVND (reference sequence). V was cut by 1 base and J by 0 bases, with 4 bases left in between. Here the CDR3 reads CASSIGLAKNIQYF. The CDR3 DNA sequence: TGTGCCAGTAGTATAGGGCTAGCCAAAAACATTCAGTACTTC. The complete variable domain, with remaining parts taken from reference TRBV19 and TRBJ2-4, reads DGGITQSPKYLFRKEGQNVTLSCEQNLNHDAMYWYRQDPGQGLRLIYYSQIVNDFQKGDIAEGYSVSREKKESFPLTVTSAQKNPTAFYLCASSIGLAKNIQYFGAGTRLSVL.

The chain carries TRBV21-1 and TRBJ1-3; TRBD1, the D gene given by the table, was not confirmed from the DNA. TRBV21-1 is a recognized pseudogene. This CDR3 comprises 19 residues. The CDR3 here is CASSKAVPLTGNPGNTIYF. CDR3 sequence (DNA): TGTGCCAGCAGCAAAGCCGTACCCCTGACAGGGAACCCCGGAAACACCATATATTTT.

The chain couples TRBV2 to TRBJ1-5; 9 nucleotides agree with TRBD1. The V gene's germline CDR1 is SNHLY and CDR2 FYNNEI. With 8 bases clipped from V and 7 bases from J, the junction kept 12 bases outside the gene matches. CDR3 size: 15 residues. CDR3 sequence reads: CASHPGQGTTQPQHF. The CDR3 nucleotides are TGTGCCAGCCACCCGGGACAGGGAACAACGCAGCCCCAGCATTTT.

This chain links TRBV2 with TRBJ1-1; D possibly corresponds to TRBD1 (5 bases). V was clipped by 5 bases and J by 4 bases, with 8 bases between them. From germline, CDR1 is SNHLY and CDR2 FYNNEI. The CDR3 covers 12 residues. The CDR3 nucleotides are TGTGCCAGCAGTCTGACAGCCACTGAAGCTTTCTTT. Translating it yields CASSLTATEAFF.

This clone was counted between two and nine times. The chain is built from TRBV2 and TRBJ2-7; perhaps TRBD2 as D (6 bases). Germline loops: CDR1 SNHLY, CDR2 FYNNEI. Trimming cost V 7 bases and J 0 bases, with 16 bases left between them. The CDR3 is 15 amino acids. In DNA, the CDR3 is TGTGCCAGCAAAAGGACTACCCTGAGCTCCTACGAGCAGTACTTC. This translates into CASKRTTLSSYEQYF.

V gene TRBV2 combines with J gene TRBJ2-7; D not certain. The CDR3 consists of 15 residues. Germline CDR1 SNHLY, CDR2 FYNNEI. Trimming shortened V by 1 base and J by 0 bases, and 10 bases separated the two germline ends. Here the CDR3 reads CASSEGAVSSYEQYF. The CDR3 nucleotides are TGTGCCAGCAGTGAAGGGGCAGTGAGCTCCTACGAGCAGTACTTC.

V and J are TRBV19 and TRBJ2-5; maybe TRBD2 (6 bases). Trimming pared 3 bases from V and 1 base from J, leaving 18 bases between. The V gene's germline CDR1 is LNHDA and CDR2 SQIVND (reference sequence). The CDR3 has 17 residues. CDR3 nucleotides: TGTGCCAGTAGTATCCTCTTGGGGGGAATAGGCCAAGAGACCCAGTACTTC. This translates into CASSILLGGIGQETQYF.